This T cell receptor (beta chain) emerged from a study of blood T cell repertoires in COVID-19. Study summary: Samples of COVID-19 (acute and convalescent) were obtained from the United States, Italy and Spain. T cells, B-cell-depleted T cells, or PBMCs supplied cDNA or gDNA.

V was trimmed by 1 base and J by 10 bases, leaving 11 bases between them. CDR3 length equals 13 residues. Per the germline V gene, CDR1 is SGHTA and CDR2 is FQGNSA. Per the study methods: It was from reference gene primer amplification that nucleated cell counts were estimated. Data came from immunoSEQ multiplex PCR; TCRdb stores just in-frame clones and leaves some out. Clonal size and the V and J genes are those of that table, whereas D and trimming came from the DNA. The table lists about 160,000 clones, just under 85% of them singletons. V gene TRBV7-2 combines with J gene TRBJ2-1, with D unresolved. Sequenced: peripheral blood. The receptor was isolated from an elderly woman with acute or convalescent COVID-19. As DNA, the CDR3 is TGTGCCAGCAGCTTAGGATATAGCCGCGAGCAGTTCTTC. It is translated as CASSLGYSREQFF. Together with reference TRBV7-2 and TRBJ2-1, the CDR3 gives the full variable domain: GAGVSQSPSNKVTEKGKDVELRCDPISGHTALYWYRQSLGQGLEFLIYFQGNSAPDKSGLPSDRFSAERTGGSVSTLTIQRTQQEDSAVYLCASSLGYSREQFFGPGTRLTVL.